One and the same sample provided the 26 T cell receptor beta chains below, sequenced in a study of neurological immune-mediated disorders. Time point denoted: longitudinal time-point 1 (baseline). MiXCR, run by TCRdb on the 5' RACE reads, gives a single entry per CDR3 protein. The table records tens of thousands of distinct CDR3 sequences, around 13% of them present only once. The material sequenced was PBMCs. Receptors were obtained from a female donor with HTLV-1-associated myelopathy (HAM/TSP).

There are many counts of this clonotype. This chain links TRBV10-3 with TRBJ1-6; 11 positions match TRBD1. This CDR3 spans 13 amino acids. The ends lost 8 bases at V and 9 bases at J; junction bases unmatched: 3. Looked up from germline, CDR1 is ENHRY and CDR2 is SYGVKD. Here the CDR3 DNA reads TGTGCCATCTCCGGGACAGGGGGTTCACCCCTCCACTTT. It encodes CAISGTGGSPLHF.

In this sample, this clonotype turned up many times. The chain links TRBV6-6 to TRBJ2-1; TRBD1 agrees at 9 bases. The CDR3 totals 14 residues. Germline CDR1 and CDR2: MNHNY and SVGAGI (reference sequence). J was trimmed by 3 bases and V by 6 bases; bases with no gene match: 3. CDR3 sequence (DNA): TGTGCCAGCAGCGGGACAGGGCTCTACAATGAGCAGTTCTTC. It is translated as CASSGTGLYNEQFF.

A few counts support this clonotype. The genes are TRBV7-9 and TRBJ2-7, with D perhaps matching TRBD1 (6 bases). The V end was cut by 3 bases, the J end by 2 bases, with 11 bases between. The CDR3 is 14 residues long. Germline CDR1 is SEHNR and CDR2 is FQNEAQ (reference sequence). The CDR3 sequence: CASSFQGNPYEQYF. CDR3 bases: TGTGCCAGCAGCTTCCAGGGGAACCCCTACGAGCAGTACTTC.

This clonotype was seen ten or more times. The J gene is TRBJ2-2, the V gene TRBV7-3; D is uncertain. The CDR3 extends over 15 amino acids. The germline V gene has CDR1 SGHTA and CDR2 FQGTGA. V shed 1 base and J shed 5 bases, with 11 bases lying between them. The CDR3 nucleotides read TGTGCCAGCAGCTTAAATGGTCTTGTAACCGGGGAGCTGTTTTTT. Encoded protein: CASSLNGLVTGELFF.

This clonotype occurred many times. The chain combines TRBV14 with TRBJ1-5; no clear D. The CDR3 covers 15 residues. V gave up 0 bases and J gave up 7 bases, with 13 bases separating them. Per the germline V gene, CDR1 is SGHDN and CDR2 is FVKESK. CDR3 protein: CASSQDGGLRQPQHF. The CDR3 coding sequence is TGTGCCAGCAGCCAAGATGGCGGGTTACGCCAGCCCCAGCATTTT.

This clonotype was counted only a few times. V and J are TRBV12-3 or TRBV12-4 and TRBJ2-5; no definite D call. V was trimmed by 6 bases and J by 3 bases, leaving 17 bases between them. This CDR3 spans 15 amino acids. CDR3 DNA sequence: TGTGCCAGCAGCCCCCGTGCAGGCCCTAAAGAGACCCAGTACTTC. This encodes CASSPRAGPKETQYF.

At least ten counts were recorded for this clonotype. The rearrangement uses TRBV5-1 and TRBJ2-5, with D possibly being TRBD1 (6 bases). The CDR3 has 13 residues. V gave up 5 bases and J gave up 2 bases, with 10 bases separating them. The V gene's germline CDR1 is SGHRS and CDR2 YFSETQ. The CDR3 sequence is CASRPGAQETQYF. The CDR3 bases are TGCGCCAGCAGACCAGGGGCTCAAGAGACCCAGTACTTC.

This clonotype was observed many times. This chain joins TRBV2 and TRBJ1-4; TRBD1 matches at 8 bases. V shed 6 bases, J shed 3 bases, and the junction held 6 bases outside the gene matches. Germline CDR1 SNHLY, CDR2 FYNNEI. This CDR3 spans 15 amino acids. The DNA of the CDR3 is TGTGCCAGCAGGGGAGGGACAGGCCCTAATGAAAAACTGTTTTTT. This encodes CASRGGTGPNEKLFF.

This clonotype was seen many times. The CDR3 loop is CASSLENYGYTF. In DNA form, the CDR3 reads TGTGCCAGCAGCTTGGAGAACTATGGCTACACCTTC. The rearrangement uses TRBV3-1 and TRBJ1-2, with D unclear. V shed 5 bases and J shed 2 bases, with 6 bases lying between them. The CDR3 is made up of 12 amino acids. Germline CDR1 and CDR2: LGHDT and YNNKEL (reference sequence).

Only a few counts were recorded for this clonotype. This chain's CDR3 is CASRENRDGTYGYTF. The CDR3 nucleotides are TGTGCCAGCAGGGAAAACCGGGACGGGACCTATGGCTACACCTTC. The genes are TRBV6-1 and TRBJ1-2, with D possibly matching TRBD1 (5 bases). V dropped 6 bases and J dropped 4 bases, with 18 bases sitting between them. Germline CDR1 reads MNHNS; CDR2 reads SASEGT. CDR3 length equals 15 residues.

This clonotype was counted at least ten times. The chain links TRBV12-5 to TRBJ1-1; no clear D gene. The CDR3 consists of 18 residues. Germline V CDR1 and CDR2: LGHNT, FRNRAP. Trimming shortened V by 2 bases and J by 1 base, and 20 bases separated the two germline ends. The CDR3 loop reads CASGLLHRHPASNTEAFF. CDR3 DNA sequence: TGTGCTAGTGGTTTGCTCCATAGGCACCCGGCCTCGAACACTGAAGCTTTCTTT.

This clonotype was seen many times. CDR3 DNA: TGTGCCAGCAGATCGACAGGGGCTTATGGGGAGACTGAAGCTTTCTTT. It is translated as CASRSTGAYGETEAFF. The chain is built from TRBV2 and TRBJ1-1, with 8 bases aligning to TRBD1. The CDR3 is made up of 16 amino acids. The germline V gene encodes CDR1 SNHLY and CDR2 FYNNEI. V gave up 6 bases and J gave up 5 bases; unmatched junction bases: 14.

This clonotype was seen repeatedly, ten times or more. The chain employs TRBV18 and TRBJ1-1; D uncertain. Germline V lookup: CDR1 KGHSH, CDR2 LQKENI. The CDR3 spans 12 residues. Trimming took off 2 bases at V and 3 bases at J, with 4 bases between the two ends. The CDR3 coding sequence is TGTGCCAGCTCACCAGGGTACACTGAAGCTTTCTTT. Translating it yields CASSPGYTEAFF.

This clonotype has a count of ten or more. V is TRBV11-2 and J is TRBJ2-5; D unclear. The CDR3 runs to 13 residues. Trimming stripped 0 bases from V and 6 bases from J, with 8 bases between. CDR1 is SGHAT, CDR2 FQNNGV, per germline. CDR3: CASSLEGLQTQYF. The CDR3 coding sequence is TGTGCCAGCAGCTTAGAGGGTTTACAGACCCAGTACTTC.

In its sample, this clonotype was seen many times. V gene TRBV7-6 combines with J gene TRBJ1-2; tentative D call: TRBD1 (6 bases). V was pared by 5 bases and J by 3 bases, with 10 bases between. The CDR3 runs 13 residues. The germline V gene encodes CDR1 SGHVS and CDR2 FNYEAQ. The CDR3 loop is CASSADSYYGYTF. CDR3 DNA sequence: TGTGCCAGCAGCGCGGACAGTTACTATGGCTACACCTTC.

In its sample, this clonotype was seen many times. The chain combines TRBV12-3 or TRBV12-4 with TRBJ2-3; D is unclear. Between the trimmed V and J ends, which lost 6 bases and 4 bases, there was a span of 14 bases. This CDR3 has 14 amino acids. The CDR3 spells CASRASGRADTQYF. As DNA, the CDR3 is TGTGCCAGCAGGGCTTCAGGACGGGCAGATACGCAGTATTTT.

The chain links TRBV20-1 to TRBJ1-1; D gene ambiguous. Deletions cut 0 bases from V and 6 bases from J, with 14 bases between. The CDR3 covers 14 residues. CDR1 and CDR2 (germline): DFQATT, SNEGSKA (reference sequence). CDR3 DNA sequence: TGCAGTGCTAGAGATCAGATAGGGAAATCTGAAGCTTTCTTT. Translating it yields CSARDQIGKSEAFF.

This clonotype was seen at least ten times. This chain joins TRBV12-3 or TRBV12-4 and TRBJ1-3, with D possibly matching TRBD1 (6 bases). This CDR3 is built from 13 residues. V was shortened by 6 bases and J by 1 base, with 7 bases between the two germline ends. The CDR3 coding sequence is TGTGCCAGCAGGAGGGGGTCTGGAAACACCATATATTTT. It specifies CASRRGSGNTIYF.

The V gene is TRBV7-9, the J gene TRBJ1-6; 7 positions match TRBD1. The ends lost 5 bases at V and 7 bases at J; junction bases unmatched: 17. The CDR3 covers 18 residues. Germline lookup yields CDR1 SEHNR and CDR2 FQNEAQ (reference sequence). The chain's CDR3 is CASSPASPRQGGNSPLHF. The CDR3 DNA reads as TGTGCCAGCAGCCCCGCTTCGCCCAGACAGGGCGGGAATTCACCCCTCCACTTT.

This clonotype was seen repeatedly, ten times or more. The gene calls are TRBV2 and TRBJ2-4, with 9 bases matching TRBD1. Trimming cost V 8 bases and J 2 bases; bases outside gene matches: 4. The germline V gene has CDR1 SNHLY and CDR2 FYNNEI. This CDR3 region has 14 residues. The CDR3 DNA sequence: TGTGCCAGCCGGGACAGGGCGTCCAAAAACATTCAGTACTTC. Translated: CASRDRASKNIQYF.

Worth noting for this clonotype: A junction boundary mismatches the germline segment, possibly from a read error. This sequence joins TRBV7-2 and TRBJ2-2; TRBD2 is a possible D gene (6 bases). Per germline, CDR1 SGHTA and CDR2 FQGNSA. The CDR3 loop spans 14 amino acids. In DNA form, the CDR3 reads TGTGCCAGCAGCTCGTTTAGTGCTACCGGGGAGGTGTTTTTT. This translates into CASSSFSATGEVFF.

This chain connects TRBV6-1 to TRBJ1-6; D gene ambiguous. Deletions cut 4 bases from V and 3 bases from J, with 7 bases between. The CDR3 has 14 amino acids. The germline gives CDR1 MNHNS, CDR2 SASEGT. In nucleotides, the CDR3 is TGTGCCAGCAGTGCCGGGGTCTATAATTCACCCCTCCACTTT. Protein: CASSAGVYNSPLHF.

This clonotype appeared many times. V gene TRBV4-1 combines with J gene TRBJ2-3; 9 bases are shared with TRBD2. The germline CDR1 and CDR2 sequences are MGHRA and YSYEKL. This CDR3 contains 16 residues. The J segment lost 6 bases and the V segment lost 2 bases, leaving 9 bases of the junction unmatched. The CDR3 here is CASSQIGGGESDTQYF. CDR3 bases: TGCGCCAGCAGCCAAATAGGCGGGGGGGAATCCGATACGCAGTATTTT.

This clonotype has at least ten counts. The chain carries TRBV7-9 and TRBJ2-7; TRBD2 matches 7 bases. The CDR3 spans 15 residues. CDR1 SEHNR and CDR2 FQNEAQ come from the germline V gene (reference sequence). Trimming cost V 1 base and J 0 bases; bases outside gene matches: 3. The CDR3 region is CASSLGRGDSYEQYF. In DNA, the CDR3 is TGTGCCAGCAGCTTAGGTCGGGGGGACTCCTACGAGCAGTACTTC.

This clonotype has ten or more counts. The V and J genes are TRBV20-1 and TRBJ2-3; 9 positions match TRBD2. Germline CDR1 DFQATT, CDR2 SNEGSKA (reference sequence). The ends lost 5 bases at V and 3 bases at J; junction bases unmatched: 9. This CDR3 has 15 amino acids. This CDR3 is CSALSASGVTDTQYF. Written as DNA, the CDR3 is TGCAGTGCTCTCTCCGCTAGCGGGGTTACAGATACGCAGTATTTT.

The chain uses TRBV5-1 and TRBJ2-2; TRBD2 agrees at 8 bases. CDR3 length: 14 residues. The trim removed 4 bases at V and 6 bases at J, leaving 5 bases unmatched. Germline CDR1 and CDR2: SGHRS and YFSETQ. CDR3 protein: CASSLIGGAGELFF. In DNA, the CDR3 is TGCGCCAGCAGCCTCATCGGGGGGGCCGGGGAGCTGTTTTTT.